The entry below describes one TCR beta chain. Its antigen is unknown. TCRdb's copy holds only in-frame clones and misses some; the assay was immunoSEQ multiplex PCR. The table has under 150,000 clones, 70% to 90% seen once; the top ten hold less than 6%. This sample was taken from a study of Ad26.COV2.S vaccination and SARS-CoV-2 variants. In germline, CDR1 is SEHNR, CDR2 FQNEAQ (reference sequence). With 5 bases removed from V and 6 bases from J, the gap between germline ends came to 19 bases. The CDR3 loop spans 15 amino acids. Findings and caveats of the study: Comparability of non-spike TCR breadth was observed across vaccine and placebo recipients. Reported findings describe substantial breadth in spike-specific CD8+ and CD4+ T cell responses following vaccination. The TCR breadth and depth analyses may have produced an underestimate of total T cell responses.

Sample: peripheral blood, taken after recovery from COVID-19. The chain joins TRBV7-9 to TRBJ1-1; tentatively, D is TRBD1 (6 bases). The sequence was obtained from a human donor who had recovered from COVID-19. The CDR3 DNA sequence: TGTGCCAGCAGCCCGGAATTACAGGGAAGGGCTGAAGCTTTCTTT. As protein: CASSPELQGRAEAFF.